This T cell receptor beta chain was captured by sequencing in a study of cytomegalovirus exposure and HLA in healthy donors. PCR amplification relied on 60 Vbeta primers (plus 13 Jbeta primers). The repertoire was sequenced with immunoSEQ multiplex PCR; TCRdb's copy has only in-frame clones and lacks some. This repertoire shows 75,000 to 95,000 clones, roughly 84% found once; its top ten account for around 1.9%. CDR1 MRHNA and CDR2 SNTAGT come from the germline V gene. V dropped 3 bases and J dropped 4 bases, with 17 bases sitting between them. This CDR3 contains 16 residues. This receptor was obtained from a man aged 18 to 29 in good health and CMV-seronegative. Sequencing was carried out using PBMCs. The J gene is TRBJ2-3, the V gene TRBV6-4; unclear D gene. CDR3 in amino acids: CASSESATRASDTQYF. CDR3 nucleotides: TGTGCCAGCAGTGAATCAGCGACGCGAGCTTCAGATACGCAGTATTTT.